This passage covers 8 T cell receptor beta chains from one sample sequenced in a study of blood T cells in healthy people across ages. The second PCR ran about 6 to 12 cycles with a sample-barcoded 5' primer and J-beta primers. TCRdb re-called the 5' RACE reads through MiXCR, storing one row per CDR3 protein. The data hold more than 1.4 million distinct CDR3 sequences, with approximately 40% observed a single time. Sequencing was carried out using blood. The source of these receptors is a woman between 18 and 29 years old in good health.

V is TRBV27 and J is TRBJ2-5; weak D call: TRBD1 (6 bases). Germline V gene data show CDR1 as MNHEY and CDR2 as SMNVEV (reference sequence). The CDR3 runs to 14 residues. Trimming shortened V by 5 bases and J by 11 bases, and 21 bases separated the two germline ends. The CDR3 sequence is CASSGPWGHNEQYF. The CDR3, as DNA: TGTGCCAGCAGTGGCCCTTGGGGACACAATGAGCAGTACTTC.

The V gene is TRBV29-1, the J gene TRBJ1-4, with D possibly being TRBD1 (6 bases). This CDR3 is 11 amino acids long. The V and J ends lost 6 bases and 10 bases respectively, with 12 bases between them. Looked up from germline, CDR1 is SQVTM and CDR2 is ANQGSEA. For the CDR3, the DNA is TGCAGCGTCGGGGGAGGGGGAAAACTGTTTTTT. Its translation: CSVGGGGKLFF.

V and J are TRBV20-1 and TRBJ2-3; 9 bases line up with TRBD2. CDR3 size: 19 residues. V lost 0 bases to trimming and J lost 2 bases; unmatched junction nucleotides: 15. Germline-derived CDR1 and CDR2 are DFQATT and SNEGSKA (reference sequence). The CDR3 bases are TGCAGTGCTAGAGATCGAGGCGATGCGGGAGGGCCGGACACAGATACGCAGTATTTT. It encodes CSARDRGDAGGPDTDTQYF.

The chain couples TRBV19 to TRBJ2-1; D is possibly TRBD2 (6 bases). The tail of the sequence fits TRBJ2-7 better, so the J call may be wrong. Germline CDR1 LNHDA, CDR2 SQIVND (reference sequence). CDR3 length: 15 residues. CDR3 sequence reads: CASSRLDSGLNEQYF. CDR3 nucleotides: TGTGCCAGTAGTCGACTAGATTCGGGTCTCAATGAGCAGTACTTC.

In its sample, this clonotype was seen a few times. DNA for the CDR3: TGCGCCAGCAGCTTAAACAGGGACGGCTACACCTTC. The encoded protein is CASSLNRDGYTF. The chain combines TRBV5-1 with TRBJ1-2; TRBD1 is a possible D gene (6 bases). The V gene lost 2 bases and the J gene lost 8 bases, with 10 bases spanning the gap. The germline gives CDR1 SGHRS, CDR2 YFSETQ. This CDR3 has 12 amino acids.

This clonotype was found a few times. J is TRBJ1-1 and V is TRBV11-2; D remains unclear. V was trimmed by 4 bases and J by 2 bases, leaving 11 bases between them. CDR1 and CDR2 from the germline V gene are SGHAT and FQNNGV. The CDR3 spans 14 residues. CDR3 coding DNA: TGTGCCAGCAGCTCCCGGTCCTATAACACTGAAGCTTTCTTT. Protein: CASSSRSYNTEAFF.

The V gene is TRBV12-3 or TRBV12-4, the J gene TRBJ2-1, with D possibly being TRBD2 (6 bases). The CDR3 extends over 14 amino acids. Trimming left V 6 bases short and J 7 bases short, with 16 bases between. The CDR3 DNA follows: TGTGCCAGCAGCCTGGTCGGAGGGAAGAATGAGCAGTTCTTC. Translating gives CASSLVGGKNEQFF.

This clonotype appeared a few times. The chain joins TRBV6-1 to TRBJ1-6; no clear D gene. Trimming stripped 1 base from V and 9 bases from J, with 10 bases between. This CDR3 spans 14 amino acids. CDR1 is MNHNS, CDR2 SASEGT, per germline. CDR3 nucleotide sequence: TGTGCCAGCAGTGAAGAAGTGGCGGCTTCACCCCTCCACTTT. Translated, it gives CASSEEVAASPLHF.